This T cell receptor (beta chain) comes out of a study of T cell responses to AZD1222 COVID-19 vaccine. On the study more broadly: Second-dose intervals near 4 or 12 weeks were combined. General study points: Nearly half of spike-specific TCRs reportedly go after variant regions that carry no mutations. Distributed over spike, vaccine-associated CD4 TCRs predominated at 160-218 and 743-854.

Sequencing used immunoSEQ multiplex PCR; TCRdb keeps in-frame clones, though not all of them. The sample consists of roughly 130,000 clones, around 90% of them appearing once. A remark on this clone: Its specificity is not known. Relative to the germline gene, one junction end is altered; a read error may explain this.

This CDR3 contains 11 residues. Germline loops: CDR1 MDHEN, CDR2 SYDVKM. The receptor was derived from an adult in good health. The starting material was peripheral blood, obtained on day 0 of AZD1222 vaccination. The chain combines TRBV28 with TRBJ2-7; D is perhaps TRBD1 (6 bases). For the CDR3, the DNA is TGTGCCAGCAGTTTCCCCCAGGGGACCTCCTTC. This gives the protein CASSFPQGTSF.